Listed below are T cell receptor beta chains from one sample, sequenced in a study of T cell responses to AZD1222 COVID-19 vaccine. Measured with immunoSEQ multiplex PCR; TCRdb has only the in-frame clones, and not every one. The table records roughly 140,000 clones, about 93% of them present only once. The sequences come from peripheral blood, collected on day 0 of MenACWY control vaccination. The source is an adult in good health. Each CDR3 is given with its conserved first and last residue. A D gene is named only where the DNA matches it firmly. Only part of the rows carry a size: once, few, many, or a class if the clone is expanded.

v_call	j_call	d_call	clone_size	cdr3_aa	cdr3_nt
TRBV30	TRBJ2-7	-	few	CAWRPGRGEDEQYF	TGTGCCTGGAGGCCCGGAAGGGGTGAGGACGAGCAGTACTTC
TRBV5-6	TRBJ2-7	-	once	CASSFQHGLSYEQYF	TGTGCCAGCAGCTTTCAACATGGGCTTTCCTACGAGCAGTACTTC
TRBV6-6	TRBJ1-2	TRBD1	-	CASSYKGQGAVYGYTF	TGTGCCAGCAGTTACAAGGGACAGGGGGCCGTATATGGCTACACCTTC
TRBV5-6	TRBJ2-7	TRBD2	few	CASSLTGTSGSYEQYF	TGTGCCAGCAGCTTGACCGGGACTAGCGGCAGCTACGAGCAGTACTTC
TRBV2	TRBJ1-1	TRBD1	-	CASSEDRGTEAFF	TGTGCCAGCAGTGAAGACAGGGGTACTGAAGCTTTCTTT
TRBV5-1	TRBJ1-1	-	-	CASTLDGGNTEAFF	TGCGCCAGCACCCTGGACGGGGGGAACACTGAAGCTTTCTTT
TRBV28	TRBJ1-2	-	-	CASSSGLSYGYTF	TGTGCCAGCAGTTCAGGGTTATCCTATGGCTACACCTTC
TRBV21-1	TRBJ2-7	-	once	CASKWGQPYEQYF	TGTGCCAGCAAATGGGGACAGCCCTACGAGCAGTACTTC
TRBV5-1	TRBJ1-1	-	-	CASSLDPEVGTEAFF	TGCGCCAGCAGCTTGGATCCCGAGGTAGGCACTGAAGCTTTCTTT
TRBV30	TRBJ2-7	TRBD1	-	CAWARQGRDEQYF	TGTGCCTGGGCACGACAGGGAAGAGACGAGCAGTACTTC
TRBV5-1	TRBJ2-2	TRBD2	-	CASSFGLAGATNTGELFF	TGCGCCAGCAGCTTCGGACTAGCGGGGGCCACGAACACCGGGGAGCTGTTTTTT
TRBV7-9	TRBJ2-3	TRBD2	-	CASSPGGLDTQYF	TGTGCCAGCAGCCCCGGGGGGTTGGATACGCAGTATTTT
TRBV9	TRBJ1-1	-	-	CASSGDALGEAFF	TGTGCCAGCAGCGGAGACGCTCTGGGTGAAGCTTTCTTT
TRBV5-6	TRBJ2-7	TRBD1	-	CASSLPGGTGEQYF	TGTGCCAGCAGCCTACCTGGGGGGACAGGTGAGCAGTACTTC
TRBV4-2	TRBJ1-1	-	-	CASSQDGKGWDTEAFF	TGTGCCAGCAGCCAAGATGGAAAAGGGTGGGACACTGAAGCTTTCTTT
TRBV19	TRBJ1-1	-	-	CASSGRSGVNTEAFF	TGTGCCAGTAGCGGCAGATCAGGCGTAAACACTGAAGCTTTCTTT
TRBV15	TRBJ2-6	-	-	CATSREFGGISGANVLTF	TGTGCCACCAGCAGAGAATTTGGGGGTATCTCTGGGGCCAACGTCCTGACTTTC
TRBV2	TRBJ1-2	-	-	CASRGNYGYTF	TGTGCCAGCCGGGGGAACTATGGCTACACCTTC
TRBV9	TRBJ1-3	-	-	CASSPSGNTIYF	TGTGCCAGCAGCCCTAGTGGAAACACCATATATTTT
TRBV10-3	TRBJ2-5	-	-	CATLLGAGETQYF	TGTGCCACCTTGCTAGGGGCGGGAGAGACCCAGTACTTC
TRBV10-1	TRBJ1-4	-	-	CASSESEPGLSEKLFF	TGCGCCAGCAGTGAGTCGGAGCCGGGGCTGAGTGAAAAACTGTTTTTT
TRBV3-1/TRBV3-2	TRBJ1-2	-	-	CASSQGVADRTYGYTF	TGTGCCAGCAGCCAAGGTGTCGCGGACAGAACCTATGGCTACACCTTC
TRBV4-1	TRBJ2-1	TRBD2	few	CASSQAGGGSYNEQFF	TGCGCCAGCAGCCAAGCGGGAGGGGGCTCCTACAATGAGCAGTTCTTC
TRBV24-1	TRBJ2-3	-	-	CATSAAGLSTDTQYF	TGTGCCACCAGTGCGGCGGGGCTCAGCACAGATACGCAGTATTTT
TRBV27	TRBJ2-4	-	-	CASSPTGTIQYF	TGTGCCAGCAGTCCCACCGGGACAATTCAGTACTTC
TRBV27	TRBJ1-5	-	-	CASSLMVGNQPQHF	TGTGCCAGCAGTTTAATGGTCGGAAATCAGCCCCAGCATTTT
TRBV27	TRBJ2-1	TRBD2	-	CASSRPAGVGNEQFF	TGTGCCAGCAGTAGACCAGCGGGAGTGGGCAATGAGCAGTTCTTC
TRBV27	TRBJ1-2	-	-	CASSLLGYDGYTF	TGTGCCAGCAGTTTACTAGGGTATGATGGCTACACCTTC
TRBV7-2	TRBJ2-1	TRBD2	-	CASSLSGRVYEQFF	TGTGCCAGCAGCTTGTCCGGGAGGGTATATGAGCAGTTCTTC
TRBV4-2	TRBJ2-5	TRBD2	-	CASSQRRSSGRNQETQYF	TGTGCCAGCAGCCAACGCCGGTCTAGCGGGCGGAATCAAGAGACCCAGTACTTC
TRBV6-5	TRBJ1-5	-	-	CASTGGANQPQHF	TGTGCCAGCACCGGGGGGGCGAATCAGCCCCAGCATTTT
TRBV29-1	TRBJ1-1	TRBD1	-	CSARDSPEAFF	TGCAGCGCTAGGGACAGCCCTGAAGCTTTCTTT
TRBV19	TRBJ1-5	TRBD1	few	CASCRGVFDNQPQHF	TGTGCCAGTTGCAGGGGGGTTTTCGACAATCAGCCCCAGCATTTT
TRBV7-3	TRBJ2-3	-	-	CASSLSKADTQYF	TGTGCCAGCAGCTTATCGAAAGCAGATACGCAGTATTTT
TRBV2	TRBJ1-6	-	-	CASSDGGSPLHF	TGTGCCAGCAGTGACGGGGGTTCACCCCTCCACTTT
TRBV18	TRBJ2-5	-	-	CASSFREYQETQYF	TGTGCCAGCTCATTTAGAGAGTACCAAGAGACCCAGTACTTC
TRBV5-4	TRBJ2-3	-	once	CASSVQGRGTDTQYF	TGTGCCAGCAGCGTACAGGGCCGTGGCACAGATACGCAGTATTTT
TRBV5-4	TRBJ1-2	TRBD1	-	CASSLARGRGYGYTF	TGTGCCAGCAGCTTGGCCAGGGGGCGAGGCTATGGCTACACCTTC
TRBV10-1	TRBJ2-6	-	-	CASSTGEAGANVLTF	TGCGCCAGCAGTACAGGGGAGGCTGGGGCCAACGTCCTGACTTTC
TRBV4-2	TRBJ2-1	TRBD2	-	CASSQEAGLYNEQFF	TGTGCCAGCAGCCAAGAAGCGGGACTATACAATGAGCAGTTCTTC
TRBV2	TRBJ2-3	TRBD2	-	CASSLAGGTDTQYF	TGTGCCAGCAGTCTAGCGGGGGGCACAGATACGCAGTATTTT
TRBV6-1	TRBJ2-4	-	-	CASSERGDDIQYF	TGTGCCAGCAGTGAAAGGGGGGACGACATTCAGTACTTC
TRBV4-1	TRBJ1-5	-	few	CASSQVDLLPNSNQPQHF	TGCGCCAGCAGCCAAGTGGACTTACTACCGAATAGCAATCAGCCCCAGCATTTT
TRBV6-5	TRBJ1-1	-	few	CASSNFAGRGSTEAFF	TGTGCCAGCAGTAACTTCGCAGGGCGGGGTAGCACTGAAGCTTTCTTT
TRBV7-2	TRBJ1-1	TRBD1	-	CASSLVGTDQGTEAFF	TGTGCCAGCAGCTTAGTCGGGACAGACCAGGGCACTGAAGCTTTCTTT
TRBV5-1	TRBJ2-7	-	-	CASSRTGTPGEQYF	TGCGCCAGCAGCCGAACAGGGACCCCCGGCGAGCAGTACTTC
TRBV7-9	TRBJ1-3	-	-	CASSLQYDSGNTIYF	TGTGCCAGCAGCTTACAGTACGACTCTGGAAACACCATATATTTT
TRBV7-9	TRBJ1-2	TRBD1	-	CASSLEGARDTF	TGTGCCAGCAGCTTAGAGGGGGCCAGGGACACCTTC
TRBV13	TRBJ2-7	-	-	CASSFLRHGGPNEQYF	TGTGCCAGCAGCTTTCTACGCCACGGGGGGCCTAACGAGCAGTACTTC
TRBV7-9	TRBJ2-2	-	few	CASSKAVTGELFF	TGTGCCAGCAGCAAAGCGGTAACCGGGGAGCTGTTTTTT
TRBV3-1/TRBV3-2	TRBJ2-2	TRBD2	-	CASSRRAGVTGELFF	TGTGCCAGCAGTCGACGAGCGGGAGTTACCGGGGAGCTGTTTTTT
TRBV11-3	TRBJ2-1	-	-	CASSPTPGSYNEQFF	TGTGCCAGCAGCCCCACCCCAGGGTCGTACAATGAGCAGTTCTTC
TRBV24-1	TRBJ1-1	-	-	CATPGRKNTEAFF	TGTGCCACCCCAGGGAGAAAGAACACTGAAGCTTTCTTT
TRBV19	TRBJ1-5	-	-	CASSIGQNQPQHF	TGTGCCAGTAGTATAGGACAGAATCAGCCCCAGCATTTT
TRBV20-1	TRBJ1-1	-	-	CSVQGFPEAFF	TGCAGTGTCCAGGGTTTCCCTGAAGCTTTCTTT